A single sample gave rise to the 7 T cell receptor beta chains below, sequenced in a study of CD8+ T cells in alopecia areata. RNA extraction and reverse transcription yielded cDNA as sequencing template. The assay was immunoSEQ multiplex PCR, and TCRdb's table has in-frame clones only and misses some. In total the sample includes around 100,000 clones, none of them seen once. Specimen: lesional skin. The receptor source for this set is a C3H/HeJ mouse with alopecia areata. The mice in this strain carry MHC haplotype H2-k.

Regarding this clone: Genes and germline are mouse. Partial CDR3 DNA: TGTGCCAGCACAGGGACAGGGGCAAACACCGGG. Amino acid sequence: CASTGTGANTG. The full CDR3 protein is CASTGTGANTGQLYF. The chain links TRBV13-3 to TRBJ2-2, with 10 bases aligning to TRBD1. The read falls 4 residues short of the CDR3 end, and the missing part is taken from the germline J gene. Trimming cost V 6 bases and J 0 bases; bases outside gene matches: 2. The CDR3 runs to 15 residues. CDR1 NNHDY and CDR2 SYVADS come from the germline V gene.

This clone was detected only a few times. Genes and germline come from the mouse. The read terminates 4 residues before the CDR3 end, so the remaining end is supplied by the germline J gene. This rearrangement joins TRBV19 to TRBJ2-1; 13 nucleotides agree with TRBD2. The CDR3 loop spans 15 amino acids. The V gene's germline CDR1 is FNHDT and CDR2 SITEND (reference sequence). With 3 bases clipped from V and 6 bases from J, the junction kept 3 bases outside the gene matches. The covered CDR3 bases are TGTGCCAGCAGTAGGACTGGGGGGGCTGGTGCT. It specifies CASSRTGGAGA. The complete CDR3 protein is CASSRTGGAGAEQFF.

A note on this clone: All gene names here are mouse names. The read ends 4 residues early relative to the CDR3; the germline J gene fills the gap. The J gene is TRBJ2-2, the V gene TRBV13-3; maybe TRBD1 (5 bases). The germline CDR1 and CDR2 sequences are NNHDY and SYVADS. The CDR3 contains 14 residues. Trimming stripped 3 bases from V and 1 base from J, with 7 bases between. CDR3 sequence reads: CASSATGNTGQLYF. The CDR3 DNA, read in part, is TGTGCCAGCAGTGCAACAGGAAACACCGGG. The whole variable domain, remainder taken from reference TRBV13-3 and TRBJ2-2, is EAAVTQSPRSKVAVTGGKVTLSCHQTNNHDYMYWYRQDTGHGLRLIHYSYVADSTEKGDIPDGYKASRPSQENFSLILELASLSQTAVYFCASSATGNTGQLYFGEGSKLTVL.

This clone was seen only a few times. The genes and germline here are from mouse. The CDR3 end is not reached by the read, which stops 4 residues before it; the germline J gene fills it in. This rearrangement joins TRBV13-1 to TRBJ1-4, with D hard to call. This CDR3 region has 15 residues. The V and J ends lost 1 base and 0 bases respectively, with 7 bases between them. CDR1 NSHNY and CDR2 SYGAGN come from the germline V gene. The CDR3 sequence is CASSDTDISNERLFF. The CDR3 DNA, read in part, is TGTGCCAGCAGTGATACAGATATTTCCAACGAA.

In its sample, this clone was seen a few times. All gene names here are mouse names. With the read ending 4 residues before the CDR3 end, the germline J gene is used to fill in that end. The chain employs TRBV31 and TRBJ2-5; TRBD1 might be the D (5 bases). Germline V lookup: CDR1 GKSSPN, CDR2 SITVG. This CDR3 spans 14 amino acids. Trimming shortened V by 2 bases and J by 0 bases, and 9 bases separated the two germline ends. CDR3 residues: CAWSMDNNQDTQYF. The covered CDR3 bases are TGTGCCTGGAGTATGGACAATAACCAAGAC.

This clone showed up just a few times. At residue 11, the TCRdb protein departs from the DNA translation, so the protein shown here was derived from the DNA itself. Mouse gene names apply. From the germline J gene comes the end of the CDR3, since the read stops 3 residues before it. The J gene is TRBJ1-3, the V gene TRBV13-2; TRBD1 aligns across 7 bases. CDR1 and CDR2 from the germline V gene are NNHNN and SYGAGS (reference sequence). CDR3 length: 14 amino acids. The CDR3 loop is CSSGLQGAGNTLYF. The covered CDR3 bases are TGTTCCAGCGGTCTTCAGGGGGCTGGAAATACG.

About this clone itself: A read error may account for a junction end that differs from germline. Germline and genes here are mouse. The CDR3 is cut off 4 residues early in the read; its end comes from the germline J gene. This chain connects TRBV1 to TRBJ2-7; 10 nucleotides align to TRBD1. Germline V gene sequence: CDR1 NSQYPW, CDR2 LRSPGD (reference sequence). This CDR3 has 13 amino acids. The CDR3 bases that were read are TGCCCCTGCAGAGGGACAGGGGAATAT. Translating it yields CPCRGTGEY. The whole CDR3 protein reads CPCRGTGEYEQYF. The full variable domain, in which reference TRBV1 and TRBJ2-7 provide the parts outside the CDR3, is VTLLEQNPRWRLVPRGQAVNLRCILKNSQYPWMSWYQQDLQKQLQWLFTLRSPGDKEVKSLPGADYLATRVTDTELRLQVANMSQGRTLYCPCRGTGEYEQYFGPGTRLTVL.